This T cell receptor (beta chain) derives from a study of blood T cell repertoires in COVID-19. Study-wide background: The samples span acute and convalescent COVID-19 from the United States, Italy and Spain. Sources were T cells, B-cell-depleted T cells, or PBMCs; the material itself was cDNA or gDNA.

Per the original methods: Estimated nucleated cell counts came from reference gene primer amplification. TCRdb's copy holds only in-frame clones and misses some; the assay was immunoSEQ multiplex PCR. V and J calls and clone size follow that table, whereas D and trimming were derived from the DNA. The data contain roughly 70,000 clones, over 85% of them singletons. With 0 bases removed from V and 8 bases from J, the gap between germline ends came to 10 bases. CDR1 LGHNA and CDR2 YNFKEQ come from the germline V gene. CDR3 length equals 13 residues. This clone was recorded a few times. This chain connects TRBV4-2 to TRBJ1-1; unclear D gene. The TCR originated in a man in his forties or fifties with acute or convalescent COVID-19. Source material: peripheral blood. The CDR3 here is CASSQEILAEAFF. Here the CDR3 DNA reads TGTGCCAGCAGCCAAGAAATCCTAGCGGAAGCTTTCTTT.